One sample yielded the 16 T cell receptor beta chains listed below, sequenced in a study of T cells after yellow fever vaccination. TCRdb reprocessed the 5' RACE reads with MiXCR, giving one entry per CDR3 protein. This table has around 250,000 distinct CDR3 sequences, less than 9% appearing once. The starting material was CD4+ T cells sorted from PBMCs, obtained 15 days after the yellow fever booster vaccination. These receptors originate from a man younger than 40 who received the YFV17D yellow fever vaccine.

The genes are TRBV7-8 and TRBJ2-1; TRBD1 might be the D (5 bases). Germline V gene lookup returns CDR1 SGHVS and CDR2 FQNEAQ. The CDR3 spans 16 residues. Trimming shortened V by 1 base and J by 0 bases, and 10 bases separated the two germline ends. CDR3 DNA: TGTGCCAGCAGCTTAGGGGGCCCTAACTCCTACAATGAGCAGTTCTTC. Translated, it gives CASSLGGPNSYNEQFF.

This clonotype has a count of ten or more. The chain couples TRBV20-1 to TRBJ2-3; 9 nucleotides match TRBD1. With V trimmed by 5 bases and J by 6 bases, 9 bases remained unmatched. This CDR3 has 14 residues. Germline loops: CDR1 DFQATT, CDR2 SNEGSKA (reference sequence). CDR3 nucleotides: TGCAGTGCTTCCGGGACAGGGTATTCCGATACGCAGTATTTT. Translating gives CSASGTGYSDTQYF.

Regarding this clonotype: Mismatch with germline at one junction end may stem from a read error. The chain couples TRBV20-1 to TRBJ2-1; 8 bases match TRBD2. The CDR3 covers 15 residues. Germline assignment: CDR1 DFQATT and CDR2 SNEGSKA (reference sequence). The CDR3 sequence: CSASYSGNSSNEQFF. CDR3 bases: TGCAGTGCTTCTTATAGCGGGAACTCCTCCAATGAGCAGTTCTTC.

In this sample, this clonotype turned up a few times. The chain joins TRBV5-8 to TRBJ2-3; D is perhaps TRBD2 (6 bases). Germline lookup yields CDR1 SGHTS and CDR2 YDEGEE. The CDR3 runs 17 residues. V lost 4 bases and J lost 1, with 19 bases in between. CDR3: CASSTPSTSGGTDTQYF. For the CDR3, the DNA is TGTGCCAGCAGCACCCCGTCAACTTCGGGGGGCACAGATACGCAGTATTTT.

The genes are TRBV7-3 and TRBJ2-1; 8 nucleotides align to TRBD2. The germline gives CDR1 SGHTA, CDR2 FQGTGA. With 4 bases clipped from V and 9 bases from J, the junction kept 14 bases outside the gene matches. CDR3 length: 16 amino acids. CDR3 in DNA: TGTGCCAGCAGCTATAGCGGGGCCTCCTTGGGGGGTGAGCAGTTCTTC. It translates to CASSYSGASLGGEQFF.

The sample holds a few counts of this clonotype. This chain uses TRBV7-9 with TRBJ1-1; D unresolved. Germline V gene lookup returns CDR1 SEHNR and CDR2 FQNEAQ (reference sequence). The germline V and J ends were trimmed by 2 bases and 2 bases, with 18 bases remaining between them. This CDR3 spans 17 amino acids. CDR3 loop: CASSLRIVQPKNTEAFF. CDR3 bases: TGTGCCAGCAGCTTAAGAATTGTACAGCCGAAAAACACTGAAGCTTTCTTT. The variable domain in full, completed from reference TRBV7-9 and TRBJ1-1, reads DTGVSQNPRHKITKRGQNVTFRCDPISEHNRLYWYRQTLGQGPEFLTYFQNEAQLEKSRLLSDRFSAERPKGSFSTLEIQRTEQGDSAMYLCASSLRIVQPKNTEAFFGQGTRLTVV.

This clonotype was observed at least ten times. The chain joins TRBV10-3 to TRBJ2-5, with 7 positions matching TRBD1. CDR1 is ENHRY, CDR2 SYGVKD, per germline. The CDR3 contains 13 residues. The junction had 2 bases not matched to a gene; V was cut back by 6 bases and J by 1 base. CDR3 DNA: TGTGCCATCAGGAGGGACAGCCAAGAGACCCAGTACTTC. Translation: CAIRRDSQETQYF.

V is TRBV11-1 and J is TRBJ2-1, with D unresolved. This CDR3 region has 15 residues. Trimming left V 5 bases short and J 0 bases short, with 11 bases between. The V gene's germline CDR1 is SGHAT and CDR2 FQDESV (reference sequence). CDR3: CASSPYKSSYNEQFF. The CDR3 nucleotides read TGTGCCAGCAGCCCCTACAAGAGCTCCTACAATGAGCAGTTCTTC.

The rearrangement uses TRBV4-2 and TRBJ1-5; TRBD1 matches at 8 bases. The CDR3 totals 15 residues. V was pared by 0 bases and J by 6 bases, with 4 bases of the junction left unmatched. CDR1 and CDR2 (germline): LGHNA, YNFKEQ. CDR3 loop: CASSQEDRAGQPQHF. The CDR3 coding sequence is TGTGCCAGCAGCCAAGAGGACAGGGCAGGTCAGCCCCAGCATTTT.

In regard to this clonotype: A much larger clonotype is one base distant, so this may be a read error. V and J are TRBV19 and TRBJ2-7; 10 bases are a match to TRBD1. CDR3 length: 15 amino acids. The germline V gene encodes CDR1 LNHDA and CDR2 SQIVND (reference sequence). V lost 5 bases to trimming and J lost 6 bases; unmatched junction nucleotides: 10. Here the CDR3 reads CASSSPGTGAGEQYF. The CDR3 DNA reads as TGTGCCAGTAGTTCCCCCGGGACAGGGGCAGGCGAGCAGTACTTC.

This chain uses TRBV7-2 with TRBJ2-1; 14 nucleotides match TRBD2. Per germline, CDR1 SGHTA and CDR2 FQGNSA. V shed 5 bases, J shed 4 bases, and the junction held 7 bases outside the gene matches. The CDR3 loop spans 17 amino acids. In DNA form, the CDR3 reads TGTGCCAGCAGCCTGACTAGCGGGAGGGGACGATACAATGAGCAGTTCTTC. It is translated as CASSLTSGRGRYNEQFF.

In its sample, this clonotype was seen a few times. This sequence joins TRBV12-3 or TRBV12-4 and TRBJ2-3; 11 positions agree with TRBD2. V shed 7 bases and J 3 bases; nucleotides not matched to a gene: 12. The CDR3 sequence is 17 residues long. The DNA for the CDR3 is TGTGCCAGCACCGGAACTAGCGGGAGTATGATAACAGATACGCAGTATTTT. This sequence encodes CASTGTSGSMITDTQYF.

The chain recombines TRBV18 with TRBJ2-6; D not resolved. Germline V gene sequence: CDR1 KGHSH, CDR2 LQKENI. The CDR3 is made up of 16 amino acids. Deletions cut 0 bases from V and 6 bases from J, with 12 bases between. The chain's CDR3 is CASSPPEFSMANVLTF. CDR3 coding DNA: TGTGCCAGCTCACCACCGGAGTTCTCAATGGCCAACGTCCTGACTTTC.

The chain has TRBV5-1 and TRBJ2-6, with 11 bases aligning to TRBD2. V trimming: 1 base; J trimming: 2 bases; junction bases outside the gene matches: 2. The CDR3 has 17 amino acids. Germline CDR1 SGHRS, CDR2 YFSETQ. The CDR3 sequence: CASSLLAGGAGANVLTF. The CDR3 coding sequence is TGCGCCAGCAGCTTGTTAGCGGGAGGGGCTGGGGCCAACGTCCTGACTTTC.

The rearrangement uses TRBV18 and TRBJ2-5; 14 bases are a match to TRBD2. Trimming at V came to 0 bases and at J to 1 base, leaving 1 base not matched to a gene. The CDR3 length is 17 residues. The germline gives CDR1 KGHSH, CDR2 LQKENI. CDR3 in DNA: TGTGCCAGCTCACCACCGGGACTAGCGGGAGTCCAAGAGACCCAGTACTTC. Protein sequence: CASSPPGLAGVQETQYF.

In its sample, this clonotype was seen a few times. CDR3: CASSLSLQGAGELFF. The CDR3 nucleotides are TGTGCCAGCAGTTTATCGCTTCAGGGGGCCGGGGAGCTGTTTTTT. The chain combines TRBV27 with TRBJ2-2; 7 bases line up with TRBD1. Germline-derived CDR1 and CDR2 are MNHEY and SMNVEV (reference sequence). The CDR3 sequence is 15 residues long. With 0 bases clipped from V and 6 bases from J, the junction kept 4 bases outside the gene matches.